This record covers a single T cell receptor beta chain. Its target is not known. Looked up from germline, CDR1 is MGHRA and CDR2 is YSYEKL. This CDR3 has 16 amino acids. Trimming took off 1 base at V and 3 bases at J, with 15 bases between the two ends. Exclusion of patients followed from uncontrolled infection, other autoimmune disease, pregnancy or lactation. The record originates from a study of T cells in Graves' hyperthyroidism and ophthalmopathy. Study information: Blood from the periphery was taken at initial diagnosis, before any treatment.

The investigators amplified TCR beta CDR3 regions from RNA transcripts. Researchers ran a first-round RT-PCR on the TCR CDR3 using the HTBI primer set. MiXCR, applied by TCRdb to the multiplex PCR reads, yields one record per CDR3 protein. The sample records just under 750,000 distinct CDR3 sequences, approximately 36% being singletons. Overall study results and limits: Blood also carried most thyroid clonotypes expanded above 0.001. Ophthalmopathy was separated from stable hyperthyroidism by a 13 V-J model.

This TCR derives from a woman in her thirties or forties with Graves' hyperthyroidism. The genes are TRBV4-1 and TRBJ2-5; D may be TRBD2 (6 bases). Sequencing was carried out using blood. CDR3 in DNA: TGCGCCAGCAGCCAAGGTCCGGGACGGAGGGAAGAGACCCAGTACTTC. It encodes CASSQGPGRREETQYF.